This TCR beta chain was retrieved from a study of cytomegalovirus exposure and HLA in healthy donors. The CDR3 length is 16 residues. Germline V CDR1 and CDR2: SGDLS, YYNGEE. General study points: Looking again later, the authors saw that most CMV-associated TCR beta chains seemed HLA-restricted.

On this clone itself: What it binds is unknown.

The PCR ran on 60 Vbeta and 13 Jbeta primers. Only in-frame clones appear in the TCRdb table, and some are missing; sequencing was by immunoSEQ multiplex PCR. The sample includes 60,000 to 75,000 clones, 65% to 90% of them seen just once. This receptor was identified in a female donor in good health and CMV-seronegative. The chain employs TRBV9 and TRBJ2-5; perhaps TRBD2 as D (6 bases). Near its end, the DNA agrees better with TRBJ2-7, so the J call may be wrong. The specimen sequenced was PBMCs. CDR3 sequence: CASSVEGPGDTTEQYF. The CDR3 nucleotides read TGTGCCAGCAGCGTAGAGGGGCCGGGGGATACTACCGAGCAGTACTTC.